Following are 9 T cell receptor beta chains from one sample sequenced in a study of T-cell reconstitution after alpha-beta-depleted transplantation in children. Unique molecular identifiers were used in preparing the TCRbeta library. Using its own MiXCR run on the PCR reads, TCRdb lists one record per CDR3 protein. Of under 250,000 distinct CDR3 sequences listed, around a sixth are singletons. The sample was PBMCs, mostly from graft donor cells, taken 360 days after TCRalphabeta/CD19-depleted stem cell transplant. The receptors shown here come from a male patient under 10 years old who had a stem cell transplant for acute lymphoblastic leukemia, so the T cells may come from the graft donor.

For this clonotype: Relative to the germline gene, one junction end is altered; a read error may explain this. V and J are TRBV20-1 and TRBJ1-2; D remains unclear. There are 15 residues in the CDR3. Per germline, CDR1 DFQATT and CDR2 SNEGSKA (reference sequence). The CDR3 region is CCARDIAATSDGYTF. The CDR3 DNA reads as TGCTGTGCTAGAGATATAGCCGCAACCAGTGATGGCTACACCTTC.

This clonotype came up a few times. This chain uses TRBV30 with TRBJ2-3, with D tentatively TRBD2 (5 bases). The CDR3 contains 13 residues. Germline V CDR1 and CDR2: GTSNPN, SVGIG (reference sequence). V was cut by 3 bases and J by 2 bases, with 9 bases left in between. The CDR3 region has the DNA TGTGCCTGGAGCGGGATAAACACAGATACGCAGTATTTT. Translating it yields CAWSGINTDTQYF.

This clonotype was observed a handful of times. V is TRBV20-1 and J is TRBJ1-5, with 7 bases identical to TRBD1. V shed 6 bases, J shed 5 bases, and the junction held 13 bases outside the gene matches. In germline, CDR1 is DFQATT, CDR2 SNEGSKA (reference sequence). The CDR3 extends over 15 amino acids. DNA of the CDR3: TGCAGTGCCCAAACCGGGACAGCCCTTGATCAGCCCCAGCATTTT. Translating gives CSAQTGTALDQPQHF.

The CDR3 nucleotides read TGTGCCAGCAGCTCCGTTGGGCGGGGGCTTCCTGGGCAGTATTTT. This encodes CASSSVGRGLPGQYF. V usage is TRBV7-6 and J usage is TRBJ2-3, with D possibly being TRBD2 (7 bases). Deletions cut 4 bases from V and 11 bases from J, with 22 bases between. Germline assignment: CDR1 SGHVS and CDR2 FNYEAQ. This CDR3 has 15 residues.

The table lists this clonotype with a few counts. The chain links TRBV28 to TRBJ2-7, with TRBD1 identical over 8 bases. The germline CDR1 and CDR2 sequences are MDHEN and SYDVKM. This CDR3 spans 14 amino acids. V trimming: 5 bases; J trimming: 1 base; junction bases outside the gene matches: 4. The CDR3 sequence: CASSIRQGSYEQYF. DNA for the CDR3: TGTGCCAGCAGTATAAGACAGGGGTCCTACGAGCAGTACTTC.

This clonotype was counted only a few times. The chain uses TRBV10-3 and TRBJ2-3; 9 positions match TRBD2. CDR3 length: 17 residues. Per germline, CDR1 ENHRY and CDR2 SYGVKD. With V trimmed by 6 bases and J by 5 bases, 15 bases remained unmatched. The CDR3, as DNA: TGTGCCATCAGGGGAACAGGGGCGGGGGGGCATGGAGATACGCAGTATTTT. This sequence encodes CAIRGTGAGGHGDTQYF.

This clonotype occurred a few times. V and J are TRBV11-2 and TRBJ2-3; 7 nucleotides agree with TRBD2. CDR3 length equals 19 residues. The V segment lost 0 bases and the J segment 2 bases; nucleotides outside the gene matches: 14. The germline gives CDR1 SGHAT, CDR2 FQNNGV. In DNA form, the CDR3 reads TGTGCCAGCAGCTTAGATGCCAGCGGGATTGGTCTCCTCACAGATACGCAGTATTTT. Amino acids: CASSLDASGIGLLTDTQYF.

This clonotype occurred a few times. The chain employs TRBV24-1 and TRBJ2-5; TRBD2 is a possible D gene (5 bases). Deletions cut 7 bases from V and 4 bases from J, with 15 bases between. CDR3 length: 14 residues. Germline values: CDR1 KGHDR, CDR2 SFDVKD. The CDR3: CATSRGPAGETQYF. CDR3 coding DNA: TGTGCCACCAGCCGAGGCCCTGCGGGAGAGACCCAGTACTTC.

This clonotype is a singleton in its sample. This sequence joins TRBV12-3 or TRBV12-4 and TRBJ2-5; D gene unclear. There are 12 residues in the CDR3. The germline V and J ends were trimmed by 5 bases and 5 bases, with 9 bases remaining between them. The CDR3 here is CASSIGAETQYF. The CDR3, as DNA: TGTGCCAGCAGTATAGGAGCTGAGACCCAGTACTTC.